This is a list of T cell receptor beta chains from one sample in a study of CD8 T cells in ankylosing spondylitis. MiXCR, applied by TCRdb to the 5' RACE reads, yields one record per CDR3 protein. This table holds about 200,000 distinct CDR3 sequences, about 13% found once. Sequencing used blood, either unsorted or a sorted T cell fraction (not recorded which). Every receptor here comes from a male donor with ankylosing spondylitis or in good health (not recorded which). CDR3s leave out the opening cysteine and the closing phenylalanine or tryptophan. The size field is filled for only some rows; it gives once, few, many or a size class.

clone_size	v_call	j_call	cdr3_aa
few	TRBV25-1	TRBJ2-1	ASRTGGEGLGEQF
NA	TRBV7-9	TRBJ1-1	ASSFLAEEAF
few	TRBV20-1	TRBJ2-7	SARTGTGGDEQY
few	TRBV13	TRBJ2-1	ASSYGPNEQF
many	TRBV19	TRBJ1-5	ASSIWGFGQPQH
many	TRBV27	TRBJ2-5	ASSSQYQETQY
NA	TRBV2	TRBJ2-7	ASSEWGLTEQY
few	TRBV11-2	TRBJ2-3	ASSPLSGSVADTQY
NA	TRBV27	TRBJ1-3	ASSPRDGSGNTIY
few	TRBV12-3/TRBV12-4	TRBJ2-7	ASSRRGMTYEQY
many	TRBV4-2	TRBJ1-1	ASSQEDRLHTEAF
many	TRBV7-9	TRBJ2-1	ASSLLLGDNEQF
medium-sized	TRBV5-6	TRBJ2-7	ASSWATVHEQY
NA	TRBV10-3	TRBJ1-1	AIRETENTEAF
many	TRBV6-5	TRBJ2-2	ASSYGETGELF
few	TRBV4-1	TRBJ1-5	ASSQDPGVVGQPQH
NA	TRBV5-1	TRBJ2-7	ASSLKGFGIGPYEQY
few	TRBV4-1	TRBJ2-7	ASSPGLADNPGHYEQY
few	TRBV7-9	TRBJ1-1	ASSLGAPEAF
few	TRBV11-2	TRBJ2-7	ASSNWDRGEQY
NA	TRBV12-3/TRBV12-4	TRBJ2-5	ASSSTIPWGNTQETQY
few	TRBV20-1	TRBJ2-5	SATLAGGGETQY
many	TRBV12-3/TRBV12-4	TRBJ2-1	ASTDESTYNEQF
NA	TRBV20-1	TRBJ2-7	SARQPSSYEQY
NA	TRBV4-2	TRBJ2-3	ASSPRGGPVETDTQY
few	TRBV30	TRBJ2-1	AWNGLAGAEAEF
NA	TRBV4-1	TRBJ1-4	ASSHPGRELF
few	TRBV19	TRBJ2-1	ASSMDKRDEQF
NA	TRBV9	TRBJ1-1	ASSATDSNTEAF
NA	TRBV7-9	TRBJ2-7	ASSPADGRDEQY
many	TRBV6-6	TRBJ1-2	ASSYSETGEDGYT
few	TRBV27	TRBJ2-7	ASSPGTSTHEQY
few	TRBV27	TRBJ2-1	ASRVGGYNEQF
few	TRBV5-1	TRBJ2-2	ASSVGTGPLTGELF
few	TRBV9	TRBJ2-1	ASSGTGYNEQF
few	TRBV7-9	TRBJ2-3	ASSLDRPFTDTQY
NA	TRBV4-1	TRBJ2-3	ASSQGWRWTQY
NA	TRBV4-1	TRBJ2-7	ASSQDRWAGESYEQY
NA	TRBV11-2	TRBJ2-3	ASSLPTPAQY
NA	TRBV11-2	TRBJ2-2	ASSSALREHLGELF
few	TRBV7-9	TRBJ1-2	ASSSTGAIGYGYT
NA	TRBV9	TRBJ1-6	ASSVGQGNSPLH